What follows are 9 T cell receptor beta chains derived from one specimen sequenced in a study of T cell changes during pregnancy in multiple sclerosis. Some clones are missing from TCRdb's copy, which holds only in-frame ones; the method was immunoSEQ multiplex PCR. This sample yields under 110,000 clones, of which about 90% are seen a single time; around 1.6% belongs to the top ten. Material: peripheral blood, obtained before pregnancy. Every receptor here comes from a female donor with multiple sclerosis, enrolled in a pregnancy study.

The table lists this clone with a few counts. This sequence joins TRBV13 and TRBJ2-7, with 7 bases aligning to TRBD1. The junction had 7 bases not matched to a gene; V was cut back by 5 bases and J by 3 bases. The CDR3 covers 14 residues. Germline V gene sequence: CDR1 PRHDT, CDR2 FYEKMQ (reference sequence). The CDR3 loop is CASSGGQDRYEQYF. In DNA, the CDR3 is TGTGCCAGCAGCGGCGGACAGGACCGCTACGAGCAGTACTTC.

The chain joins TRBV6-5 to TRBJ1-3, with D maybe TRBD1 (5 bases). Germline CDR1 reads MNHEY; CDR2 reads SVGAGI. This CDR3 is built from 15 residues. V lost 5 bases to trimming and J lost 4 bases, with 15 bases between them. In DNA, the CDR3 is TGTGCCAGCAGTCCGGACATCGGCTGGGGAAACACCATATATTTT. Translated: CASSPDIGWGNTIYF.

The chain combines TRBV5-1 with TRBJ2-2, with D perhaps TRBD2 (5 bases). Per germline, CDR1 SGHRS and CDR2 YFSETQ. Trimming shortened V by 0 bases and J by 2 bases, and 8 bases separated the two germline ends. The CDR3 extends over 15 amino acids. The CDR3 sequence is CASSLGSVNTGELFF. CDR3 nucleotides: TGCGCCAGCAGCTTGGGTAGCGTAAACACCGGGGAGCTGTTTTTT.

The chain links TRBV5-1 to TRBJ2-1, with 11 bases aligning to TRBD1. CDR1 is SGHRS and CDR2 is YFSETQ in the germline V gene. The CDR3 length is 15 residues. Trimming removed 3 bases from V and 6 bases from J; junction bases left unmatched: 5. In nucleotides, the CDR3 is TGCGCCAGCAGCTGGGGACAGGGGGAGGTCAATGAGCAGTTCTTC. Amino acids: CASSWGQGEVNEQFF.

The rearrangement links TRBV19 to TRBJ1-1; 9 bases are a match to TRBD1. The CDR3 extends over 14 amino acids. V shed 8 bases and J 7 bases; nucleotides not matched to a gene: 11. In germline, CDR1 is LNHDA, CDR2 SQIVND (reference sequence). This CDR3 reads CASRKGQGYDEAFF. In DNA form, the CDR3 reads TGTGCCAGTCGAAAGGGACAGGGCTATGATGAAGCTTTCTTT.

The genes are TRBV18 and TRBJ2-1; no clear D. In germline, CDR1 is KGHSH, CDR2 LQKENI. Deletions cut 3 bases from V and 4 bases from J, with 7 bases between. The CDR3 runs to 13 residues. CDR3 sequence reads: CASSPFEYNEQFF. DNA of the CDR3: TGTGCCAGCTCACCGTTTGAGTACAATGAGCAGTTCTTC.

This clone appeared a few times. The chain recombines TRBV9 with TRBJ1-6; 7 bases agree with TRBD1. Germline assignment: CDR1 SGDLS and CDR2 YYNGEE. The junction had 11 bases not matched to a gene; V was cut back by 3 bases and J by 8 bases. CDR3 size: 16 residues. The CDR3 reads CASSAGGTGVDSPLHF. In DNA, the CDR3 is TGTGCCAGCAGCGCTGGGGGAACAGGGGTGGATTCACCCCTCCACTTT. The variable domain in full, with the rest retrieved from reference TRBV9 and TRBJ1-6, is DSGVTQTPKHLITATGQRVTLRCSPRSGDLSVYWYQQSLDQGLQFLIQYYNGEERAKGNILERFSAQQFPDLHSELNLSSLELGDSALYFCASSAGGTGVDSPLHFGNGTRLTVT.

This clone has only a few counts. The chain uses TRBV6-1 and TRBJ2-5, with 8 bases that match TRBD2. Germline V lookup: CDR1 MNHNS, CDR2 SASEGT. CDR3 size: 15 residues. Trimming cost V 2 bases and J 5 bases; bases outside gene matches: 7. CDR3 sequence reads: CASSEFGGGLETQYF. CDR3 in DNA: TGTGCCAGCAGTGAATTCGGGGGGGGCTTGGAGACCCAGTACTTC.

The chain combines TRBV28 with TRBJ1-5; TRBD1 matches 10 bases. Germline CDR1 reads MDHEN; CDR2 reads SYDVKM. The CDR3 totals 18 residues. The junction had 9 bases not matched to a gene; V was cut back by 2 bases and J by 2 bases. This CDR3 is CASSLVPGQGSGNQPQHF. The DNA of the CDR3 is TGTGCCAGCAGTTTAGTCCCGGGACAGGGGAGTGGCAATCAGCCCCAGCATTTT.